These T cell receptor beta chains were read from a single sample in a study of cytomegalovirus exposure and HLA in healthy donors. TCRdb's copy holds only in-frame clones and misses some; the assay was immunoSEQ multiplex PCR. The sample yields fewer than 400,000 clones, approximately 91% seen once. Specimen: PBMCs. The origin of the receptors is a man between 25 and 39 years old in good health and CMV-seronegative. CDR3s include the opening cysteine and the closing phenylalanine or tryptophan. Clone size is given for some rows only: seen once, a few or many times, or a class if the clone is expanded.

few	TRBV27	TRBJ1-6	CASRHTGTVNSPLHF
-	TRBV7-8	TRBJ2-7	CASSFSLAGGLTNYEQYF
few	TRBV4-1	TRBJ1-6	CASTLGAQNSPLHF
-	TRBV7-2	TRBJ2-3	CASSSGLAGPLKGDTQYF
-	TRBV7-9	TRBJ1-3	CASSLVSGTPGNTIYF
-	TRBV4-1	TRBJ1-2	CASSHAGSANYGYTF
once	TRBV6-6	TRBJ1-5	CASSYMGGHQPQHF
-	TRBV9	TRBJ2-1	CASSATSAPPNEQFF
-	TRBV30	TRBJ2-6	CAWNPVAGANVLTF
-	TRBV5-8	TRBJ2-2	CASSFRNTNTGELFF
-	TRBV2	TRBJ1-6	CASSEKWREGYNSPLHF
-	TRBV19	TRBJ1-4	CASSIWGEGKLFF
-	TRBV30	TRBJ1-4	CAWSHREKLFF
-	TRBV7-6	TRBJ1-4	CASSLLSGTENEKLFF
-	TRBV5-6	TRBJ1-1	CASSSPGGWNTEAFF
-	TRBV14	TRBJ2-5	CASSQGIWAQETQYF
-	TRBV7-2	TRBJ1-4	CASSHGALANEKLFF
many	TRBV4-3	TRBJ1-1	CASSQDTGTGGTEAFF
-	TRBV7-2	TRBJ2-7	CASSFSGGPYEQYF
-	TRBV7-9	TRBJ2-7	CASSFGTGGESQYF
-	TRBV15	TRBJ2-3	CATSRSGAPTDTQYF
-	TRBV9	TRBJ2-6	CASSVGQGWANVLTF
-	TRBV4-3	TRBJ2-2	CASSPLGSGGTGELFF
-	TRBV6-1	TRBJ1-1	CASSEDRGANTEAFF
once	TRBV9	TRBJ2-7	CASSESHSYEQYF